This record concerns one T cell receptor beta chain sequence. The data belong to a study of cytomegalovirus exposure and HLA in healthy donors. The CDR3 extends over 15 amino acids. V was pared by 5 bases and J by 2 bases, with 7 bases of the junction left unmatched. The germline V gene has CDR1 LGHNT and CDR2 FRNRAP. The study ran its PCR with 60 Vbeta and 13 Jbeta primers. Generated by immunoSEQ multiplex PCR, the TCRdb table keeps only in-frame clones and is missing some. Of approximately 160,000 clones in the sample, about four fifths were seen once. Sequencing was done on a sample of PBMCs. The receptor was isolated from a male donor in good health and CMV-seronegative. The chain uses TRBV12-5 and TRBJ2-3; TRBD1 matches at 7 bases. This chain's CDR3 is CASGGGGTVTDTQYF. In DNA form, the CDR3 reads TGTGCTAGTGGTGGCGGTGGGACAGTCACAGATACGCAGTATTTT.